This T cell receptor beta chain is from a study of T cells after yellow fever vaccination. As concerns this clonotype: Its antigen is unknown.

This CDR3 has 16 amino acids. Germline V gene data show CDR1 as SGHTA and CDR2 as FQGNSA. Trimming left V 1 base short and J 7 bases short, with 18 bases between. TCRdb called the 5' RACE reads again in MiXCR, with one record for every CDR3 protein. The table lists a few hundred thousand distinct CDR3 sequences, around 4.9% of them singletons, with 2.5% to 4% in the top ten. Overall study results and limits: Clones from primary vaccination mostly reappeared after the booster (around 96% CD4, approximately 91% CD8).

The sample here was CD4+ T cells sorted from PBMCs, taken on the day of the yellow fever booster vaccination. The chain has TRBV7-2 and TRBJ2-3, with D maybe TRBD1 (6 bases). This TCR derives from a man younger than 35 who received the YFV17D yellow fever vaccine. CDR3 in DNA: TGTGCCAGCAGCTTAGAGGGCAGGGGTGGCATGAATACGCAGTATTTT. It yields the protein CASSLEGRGGMNTQYF. The entire variable domain, with the rest obtained from reference TRBV7-2 and TRBJ2-3, is as follows: GAGVSQSPSNKVTEKGKDVELRCDPISGHTALYWYRQSLGQGLEFLIYFQGNSAPDKSGLPSDRFSAERTGGSVSTLTIQRTQQEDSAVYLCASSLEGRGGMNTQYFGPGTRLTVL.